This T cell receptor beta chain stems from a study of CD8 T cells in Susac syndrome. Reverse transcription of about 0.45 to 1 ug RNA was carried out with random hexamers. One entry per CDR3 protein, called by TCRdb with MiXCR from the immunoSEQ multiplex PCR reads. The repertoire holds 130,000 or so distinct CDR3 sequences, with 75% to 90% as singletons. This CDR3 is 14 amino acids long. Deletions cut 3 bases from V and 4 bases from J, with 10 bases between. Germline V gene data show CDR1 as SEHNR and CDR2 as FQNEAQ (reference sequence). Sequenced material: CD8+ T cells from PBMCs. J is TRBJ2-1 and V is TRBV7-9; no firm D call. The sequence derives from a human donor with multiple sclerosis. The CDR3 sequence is CASSFKTDYNEQFF. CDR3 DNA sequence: TGTGCCAGCAGCTTTAAGACCGATTACAATGAGCAGTTCTTC.